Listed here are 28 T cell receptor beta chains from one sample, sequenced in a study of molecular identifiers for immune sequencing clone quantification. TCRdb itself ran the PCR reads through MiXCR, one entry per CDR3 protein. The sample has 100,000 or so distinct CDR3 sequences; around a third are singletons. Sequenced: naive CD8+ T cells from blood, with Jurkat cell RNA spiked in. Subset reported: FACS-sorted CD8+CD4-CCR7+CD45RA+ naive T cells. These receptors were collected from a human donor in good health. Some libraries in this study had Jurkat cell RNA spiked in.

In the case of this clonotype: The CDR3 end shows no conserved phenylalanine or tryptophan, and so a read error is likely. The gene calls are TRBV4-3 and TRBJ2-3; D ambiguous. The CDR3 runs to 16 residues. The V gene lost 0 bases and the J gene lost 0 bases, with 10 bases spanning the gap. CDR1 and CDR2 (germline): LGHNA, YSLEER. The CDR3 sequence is CASSQDSVGSTDTQYI. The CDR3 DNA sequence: TGCGCCAGCAGCCAAGATTCTGTAGGCAGCACAGATACGCAGTATATT.

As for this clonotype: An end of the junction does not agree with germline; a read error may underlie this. CDR3 nucleotide sequence: TGCAGCGCGGACGGTGTGAACACTGAGGCTTTCTTT. It codes for CSADGVNTEAFF. The rearrangement links TRBV29-1 to TRBJ1-1; the D is unclear. The CDR3 consists of 12 residues. Germline V gene sequence: CDR1 SQVTM, CDR2 ANQGSEA.

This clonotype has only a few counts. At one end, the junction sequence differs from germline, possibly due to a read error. The CDR3 reads CARSDDPEQYF. The CDR3 bases are TGTGCCCGCAGTGACGACCCCGAGCAGTACTTC. This chain joins TRBV2 and TRBJ2-7; D gene uncertain. CDR1 is SNHLY and CDR2 is FYNNEI in the germline V gene. This CDR3 region has 11 residues. The whole variable domain, remainder taken from reference TRBV2 and TRBJ2-7, is EPEVTQTPSHQVTQMGQEVILRCVPISNHLYFYWYRQILGQKVEFLVSFYNNEISEKSEIFDDQFSVERPDGSNFTLKIRSTKLEDSAMYFCARSDDPEQYFGPGTRLTVT.

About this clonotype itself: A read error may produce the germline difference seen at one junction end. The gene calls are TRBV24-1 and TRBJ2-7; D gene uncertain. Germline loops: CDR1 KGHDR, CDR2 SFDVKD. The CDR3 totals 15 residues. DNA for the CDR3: TGTGCCACCAGTGATGTCCGCTCCGGCGCTTACGAGCAGCACTTC. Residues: CATSDVRSGAYEQHF.

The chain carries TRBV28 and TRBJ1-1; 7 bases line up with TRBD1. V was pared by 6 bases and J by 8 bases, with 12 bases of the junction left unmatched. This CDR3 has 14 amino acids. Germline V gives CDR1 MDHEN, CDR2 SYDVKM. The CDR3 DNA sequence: TGTGCCAGCAGCAACCAAAGGGACAGATGGGAAGCTTTCTTT. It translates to CASSNQRDRWEAFF.

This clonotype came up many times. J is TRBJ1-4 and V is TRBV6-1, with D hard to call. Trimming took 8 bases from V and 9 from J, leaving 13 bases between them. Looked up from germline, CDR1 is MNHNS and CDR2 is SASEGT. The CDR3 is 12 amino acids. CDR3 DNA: TGTGCCAGCGGCCTGCCCGTGAAAAAACTGTTTTTT. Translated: CASGLPVKKLFF.

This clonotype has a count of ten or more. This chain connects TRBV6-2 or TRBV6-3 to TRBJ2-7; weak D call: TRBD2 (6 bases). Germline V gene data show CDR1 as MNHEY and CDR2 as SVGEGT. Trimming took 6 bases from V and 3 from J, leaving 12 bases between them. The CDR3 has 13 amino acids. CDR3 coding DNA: TGTGCCAGCAGCCCCGGGGACTTCTACGAGCAGTACTTC. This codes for CASSPGDFYEQYF.

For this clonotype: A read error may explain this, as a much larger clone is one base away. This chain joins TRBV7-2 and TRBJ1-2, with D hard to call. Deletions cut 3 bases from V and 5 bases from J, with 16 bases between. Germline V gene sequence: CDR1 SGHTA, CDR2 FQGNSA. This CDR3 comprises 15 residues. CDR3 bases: TGTGCCAGCAGCTTTGTAATCACCAGTGAATATGGCTACACCTTC. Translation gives CASSFVITSEYGYTF.

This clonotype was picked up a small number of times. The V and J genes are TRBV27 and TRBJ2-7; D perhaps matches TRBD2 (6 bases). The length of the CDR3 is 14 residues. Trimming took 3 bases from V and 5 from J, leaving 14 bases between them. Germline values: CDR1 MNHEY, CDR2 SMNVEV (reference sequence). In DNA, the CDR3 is TGTGCCAGCAGTTTTAGGCGGGGCAACGACGAGCAGTACTTC. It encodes CASSFRRGNDEQYF.

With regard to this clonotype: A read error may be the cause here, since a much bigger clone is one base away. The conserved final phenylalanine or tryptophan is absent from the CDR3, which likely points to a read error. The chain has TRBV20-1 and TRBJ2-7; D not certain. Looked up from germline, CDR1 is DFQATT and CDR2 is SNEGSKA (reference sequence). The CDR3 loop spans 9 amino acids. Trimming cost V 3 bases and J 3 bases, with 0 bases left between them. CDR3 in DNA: TGCAGTGCTAGCTACGAGCAGTACTAC. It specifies CSASYEQYY.

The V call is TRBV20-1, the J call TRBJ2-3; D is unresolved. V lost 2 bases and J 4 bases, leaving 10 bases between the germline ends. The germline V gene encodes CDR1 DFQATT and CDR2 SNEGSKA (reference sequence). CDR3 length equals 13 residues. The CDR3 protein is CSARPLGADTQYF. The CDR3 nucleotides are TGCAGTGCTAGACCCTTAGGCGCAGATACGCAGTATTTT.

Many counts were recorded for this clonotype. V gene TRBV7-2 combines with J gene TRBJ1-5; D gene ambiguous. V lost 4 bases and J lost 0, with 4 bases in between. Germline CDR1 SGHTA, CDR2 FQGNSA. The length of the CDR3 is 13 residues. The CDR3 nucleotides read TGTGCCAGCAGCTGGTATAGCAATCAGCCCCAGCATTTT. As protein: CASSWYSNQPQHF.

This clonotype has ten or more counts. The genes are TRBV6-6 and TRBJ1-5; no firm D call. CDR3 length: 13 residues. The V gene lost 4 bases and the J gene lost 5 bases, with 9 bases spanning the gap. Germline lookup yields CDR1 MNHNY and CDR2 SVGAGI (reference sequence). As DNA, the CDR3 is TGTGCCAGCAGTTTCCCGGCTTATCAGCCCCAGCATTTT. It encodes CASSFPAYQPQHF.

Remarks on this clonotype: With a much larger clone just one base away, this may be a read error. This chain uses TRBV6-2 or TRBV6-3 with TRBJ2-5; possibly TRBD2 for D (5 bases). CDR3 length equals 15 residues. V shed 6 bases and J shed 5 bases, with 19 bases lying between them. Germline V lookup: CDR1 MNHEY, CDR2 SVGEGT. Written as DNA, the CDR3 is TGTGCCAGCAGCCCACGGACCACCTGGAGGGAGACCCAGTACTTC. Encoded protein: CASSPRTTWRETQYF.

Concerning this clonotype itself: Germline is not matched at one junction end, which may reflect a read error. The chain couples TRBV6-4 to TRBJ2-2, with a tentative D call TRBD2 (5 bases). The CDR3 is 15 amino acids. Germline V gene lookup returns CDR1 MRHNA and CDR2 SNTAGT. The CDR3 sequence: CASSPSNTFTGVLFF. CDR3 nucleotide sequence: TGTGCCAGCAGTCCGTCTAACACGTTCACCGGGGTGCTGTTTTTT.

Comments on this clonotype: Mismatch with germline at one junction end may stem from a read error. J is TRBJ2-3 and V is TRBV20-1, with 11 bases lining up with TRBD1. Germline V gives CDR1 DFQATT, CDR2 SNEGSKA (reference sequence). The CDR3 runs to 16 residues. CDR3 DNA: TGCAGTGCTAGAGGTAGCGGGACAGGGGGGGCAGATACGCAATATTTT. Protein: CSARGSGTGGADTQYF.

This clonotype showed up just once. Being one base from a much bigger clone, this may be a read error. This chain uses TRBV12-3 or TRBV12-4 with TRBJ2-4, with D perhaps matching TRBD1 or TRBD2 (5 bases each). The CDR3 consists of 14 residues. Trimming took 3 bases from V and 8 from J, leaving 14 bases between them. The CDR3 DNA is TGTGCCAGCAGTTTCTCTAGCAGGGCTGACATTCAGTACTTC. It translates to CASSFSSRADIQYF.

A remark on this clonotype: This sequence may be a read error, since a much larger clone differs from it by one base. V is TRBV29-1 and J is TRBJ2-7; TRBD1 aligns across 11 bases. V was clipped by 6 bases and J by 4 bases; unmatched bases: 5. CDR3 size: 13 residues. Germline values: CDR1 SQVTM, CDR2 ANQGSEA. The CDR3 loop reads CSVRDRGDYEQYF. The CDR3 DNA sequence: TGCAGCGTCCGGGACAGGGGGGATTACGAGCAGTACTTC.

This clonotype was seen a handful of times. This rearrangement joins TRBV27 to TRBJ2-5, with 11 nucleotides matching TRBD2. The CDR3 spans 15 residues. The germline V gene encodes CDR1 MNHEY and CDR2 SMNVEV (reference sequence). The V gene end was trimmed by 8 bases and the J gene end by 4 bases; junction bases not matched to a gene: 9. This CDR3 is CASGLAGGDGETQYF. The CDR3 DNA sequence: TGTGCCAGCGGATTAGCGGGAGGGGACGGAGAGACCCAGTACTTC.

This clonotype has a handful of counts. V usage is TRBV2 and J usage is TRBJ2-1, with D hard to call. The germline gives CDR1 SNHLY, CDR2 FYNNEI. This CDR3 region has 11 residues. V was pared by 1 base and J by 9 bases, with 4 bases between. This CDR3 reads CASSEGLEQFF. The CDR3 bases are TGTGCCAGCAGTGAAGGACTTGAGCAGTTCTTC. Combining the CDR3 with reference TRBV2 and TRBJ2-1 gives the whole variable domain EPEVTQTPSHQVTQMGQEVILRCVPISNHLYFYWYRQILGQKVEFLVSFYNNEISEKSEIFDDQFSVERPDGSNFTLKIRSTKLEDSAMYFCASSEGLEQFFGPGTRLTVL.

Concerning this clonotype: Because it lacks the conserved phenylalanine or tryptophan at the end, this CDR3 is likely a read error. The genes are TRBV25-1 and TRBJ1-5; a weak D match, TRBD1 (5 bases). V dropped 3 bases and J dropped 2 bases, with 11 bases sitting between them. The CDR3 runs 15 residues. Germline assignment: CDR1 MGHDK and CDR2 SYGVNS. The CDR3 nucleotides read TGTGCCAGCAGTGAGGGGGAGCGGGGCAATCAGCCCCAGCATATT. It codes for CASSEGERGNQPQHI.

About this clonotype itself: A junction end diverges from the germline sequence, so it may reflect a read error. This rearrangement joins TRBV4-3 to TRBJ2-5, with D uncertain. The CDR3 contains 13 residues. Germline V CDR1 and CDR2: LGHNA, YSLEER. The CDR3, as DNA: TGCGCCAGCAGCCAAGATCAAGGAGAGACCCAGAACTTC. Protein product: CASSQDQGETQNF.

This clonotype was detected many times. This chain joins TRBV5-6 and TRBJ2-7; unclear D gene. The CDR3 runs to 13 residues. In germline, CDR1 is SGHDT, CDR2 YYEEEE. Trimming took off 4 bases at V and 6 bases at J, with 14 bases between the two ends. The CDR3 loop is CASSEPGPTEQYF. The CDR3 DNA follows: TGTGCCAGCAGCGAACCGGGCCCCACCGAGCAGTACTTC.

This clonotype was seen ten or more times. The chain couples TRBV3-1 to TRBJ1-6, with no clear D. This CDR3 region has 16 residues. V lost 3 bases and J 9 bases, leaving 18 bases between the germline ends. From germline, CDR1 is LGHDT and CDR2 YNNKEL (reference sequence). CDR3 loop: CASSHVVLGGISPLHF. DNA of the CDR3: TGTGCCAGCAGCCATGTAGTCTTGGGAGGAATTTCACCCCTCCACTTT. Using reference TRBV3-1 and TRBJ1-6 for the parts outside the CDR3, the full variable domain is DTAVSQTPKYLVTQMGNDKSIKCEQNLGHDTMYWYKQDSKKFLKIMFSYNNKELIINETVPNRFSPKSPDKAHLNLHINSLELGDSAVYFCASSHVVLGGISPLHFGNGTRLTVT.

The CDR3 reads CASSLDGQIAKNIQYF. CDR3 in DNA: TGTGCCAGCAGCTTAGATGGACAGATAGCCAAAAACATTCAGTACTTC. The chain links TRBV11-2 to TRBJ2-4, with D possibly matching TRBD1 (6 bases). This CDR3 contains 16 residues. The germline gives CDR1 SGHAT, CDR2 FQNNGV. With 0 bases removed from V and 0 bases from J, the gap between germline ends came to 9 bases.

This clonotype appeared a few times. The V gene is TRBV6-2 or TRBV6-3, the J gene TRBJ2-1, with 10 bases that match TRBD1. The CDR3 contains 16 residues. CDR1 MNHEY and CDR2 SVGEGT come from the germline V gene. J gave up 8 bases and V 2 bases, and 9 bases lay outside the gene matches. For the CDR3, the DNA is TGTGCCAGCAGTTACGTTCTAGGACAGGGGGTGGATGAGCAGTTCTTC. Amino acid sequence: CASSYVLGQGVDEQFF.

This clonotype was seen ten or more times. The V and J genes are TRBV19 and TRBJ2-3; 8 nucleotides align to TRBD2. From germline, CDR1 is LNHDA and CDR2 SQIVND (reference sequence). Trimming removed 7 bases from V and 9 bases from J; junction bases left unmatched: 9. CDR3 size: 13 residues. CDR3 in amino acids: CASTGLGVLTQYF. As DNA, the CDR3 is TGTGCCAGTACGGGACTAGGAGTATTGACGCAGTATTTT.

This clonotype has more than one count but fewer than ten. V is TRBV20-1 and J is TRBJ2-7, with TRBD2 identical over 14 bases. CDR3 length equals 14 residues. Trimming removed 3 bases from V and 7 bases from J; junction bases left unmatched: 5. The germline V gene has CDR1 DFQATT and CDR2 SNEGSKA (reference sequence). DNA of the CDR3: TGCAGTGCTAGCCCGGGACTAGCGGGAGATGAGCAGTACTTC. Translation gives CSASPGLAGDEQYF.